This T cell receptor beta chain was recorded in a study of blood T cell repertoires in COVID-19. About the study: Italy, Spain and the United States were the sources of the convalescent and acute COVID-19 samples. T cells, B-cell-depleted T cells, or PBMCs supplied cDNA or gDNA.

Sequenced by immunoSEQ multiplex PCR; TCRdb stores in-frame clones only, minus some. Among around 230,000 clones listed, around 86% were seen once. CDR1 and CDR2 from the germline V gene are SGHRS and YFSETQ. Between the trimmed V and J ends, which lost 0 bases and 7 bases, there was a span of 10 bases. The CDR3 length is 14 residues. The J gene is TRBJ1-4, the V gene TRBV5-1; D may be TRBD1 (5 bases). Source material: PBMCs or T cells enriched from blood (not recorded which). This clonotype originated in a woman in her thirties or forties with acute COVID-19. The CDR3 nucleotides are TGCGCCAGCAGCTTGGGTGGGGCTGGTGAAAAACTGTTTTTT. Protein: CASSLGGAGEKLFF.